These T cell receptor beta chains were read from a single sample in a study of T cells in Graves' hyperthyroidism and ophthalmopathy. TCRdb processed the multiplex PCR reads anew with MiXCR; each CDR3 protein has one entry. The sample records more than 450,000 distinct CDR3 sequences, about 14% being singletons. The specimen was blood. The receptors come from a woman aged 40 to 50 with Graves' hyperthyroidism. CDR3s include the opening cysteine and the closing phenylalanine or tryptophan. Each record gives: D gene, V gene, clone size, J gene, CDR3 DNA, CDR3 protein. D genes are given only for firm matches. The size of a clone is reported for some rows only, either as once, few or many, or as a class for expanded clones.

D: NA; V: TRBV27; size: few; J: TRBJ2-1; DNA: TGTGCCACCTTTGGACTAAACAATGAGCAGTTCTTC; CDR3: CATFGLNNEQFF
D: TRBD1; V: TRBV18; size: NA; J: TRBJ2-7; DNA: TGTGCCAGCTCACCATCACTCCCGGGACAGGGGGCGTGGGAGCAGTACTTC; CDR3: CASSPSLPGQGAWEQYF
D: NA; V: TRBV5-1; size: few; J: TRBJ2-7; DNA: TGCGCCAGCAGCTTGCGTCAGGGCAACGAGCAGTACTTC; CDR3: CASSLRQGNEQYF
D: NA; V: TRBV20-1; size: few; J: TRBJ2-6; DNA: TGCAGTGCTAGGACACCGAACTCTGGGGCCAACGTCCTGACTTTC; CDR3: CSARTPNSGANVLTF
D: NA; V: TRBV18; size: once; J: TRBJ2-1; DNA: TGTGCCAGCTCACGGAAGGGGCCCTACGAGCAGTTCTTC; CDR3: CASSRKGPYEQFF
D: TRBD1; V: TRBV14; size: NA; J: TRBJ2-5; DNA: TGTGCCAGCAGCCAGACAGGGGGCGGCCTGCAAGAGACCCAGTACTTC; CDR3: CASSQTGGGLQETQYF
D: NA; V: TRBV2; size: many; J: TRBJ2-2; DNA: TGTGCCAGCAGTGATCCGAACACCGGGGAGCTGTTTTTT; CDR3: CASSDPNTGELFF
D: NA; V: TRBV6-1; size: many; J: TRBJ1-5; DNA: TGTGCCAGCAGTGAAGCTGCGGGATCTCAGCCCCAGCATTTT; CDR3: CASSEAAGSQPQHF
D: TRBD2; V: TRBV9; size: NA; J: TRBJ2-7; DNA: TGTGCCAGCAGCGTAGCTACGACTAGCGGGAGGGTTGAGCAGTACTTC; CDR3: CASSVATTSGRVEQYF
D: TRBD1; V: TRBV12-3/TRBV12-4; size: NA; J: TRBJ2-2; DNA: TGTGCCAGCAGTTTCGGACAGGGTGGGAACACCGGGGAGCTGTTTTTT; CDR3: CASSFGQGGNTGELFF
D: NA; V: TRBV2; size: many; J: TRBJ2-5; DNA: TGTGCCAGCACAACGAAGGGCAGTCAAGAGACCCAGTACTTC; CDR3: CASTTKGSQETQYF
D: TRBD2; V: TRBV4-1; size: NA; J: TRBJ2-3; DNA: TGCGCCAGCAGCCAAGAATCTAGCGGGAGCCTGGATACGCAGTATTTT; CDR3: CASSQESSGSLDTQYF
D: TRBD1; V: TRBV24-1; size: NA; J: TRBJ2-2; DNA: TGTGCCACCAGTGATCCCGGACAGGGTTCCCCCGGGGAGCTGTTTTTT; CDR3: CATSDPGQGSPGELFF
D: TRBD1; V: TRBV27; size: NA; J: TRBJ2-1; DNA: TGTGCCAGCAGTCTAACGGACAGGGGGCTAGGCTACAATGAGCAGTTCTTC; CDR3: CASSLTDRGLGYNEQFF
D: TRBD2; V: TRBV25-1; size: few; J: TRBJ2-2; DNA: TGTGCCAGCAGTGAAGGACTAGTGATTGGGGAGCTGTTTTTT; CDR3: CASSEGLVIGELFF
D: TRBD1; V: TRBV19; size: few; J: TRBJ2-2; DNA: TGTGCCAGTAGGACAGGGATGGACACCGGGGAGCTGTTTTTT; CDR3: CASRTGMDTGELFF
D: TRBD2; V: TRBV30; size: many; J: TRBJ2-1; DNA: TGTGCCTGGAGTAGAAGGAGCGGGAGGGCCCGGGAGCAGTTCTTC; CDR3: CAWSRRSGRAREQFF
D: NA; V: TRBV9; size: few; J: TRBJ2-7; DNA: TGTGCCAGCAGCGGAGGGGCAGGGATAGTAAACGAGCAGTACTTC; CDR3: CASSGGAGIVNEQYF
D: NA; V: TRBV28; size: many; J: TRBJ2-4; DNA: TGTGCCACCCTCAAAACGGCAGCCAAAAACATTCAGTACTTC; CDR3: CATLKTAAKNIQYF
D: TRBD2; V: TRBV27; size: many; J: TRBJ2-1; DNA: TGTGCCAGCAGTCCTCGGGGACTAGCGGGAAGGAATGAGCAGTTCTTC; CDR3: CASSPRGLAGRNEQFF
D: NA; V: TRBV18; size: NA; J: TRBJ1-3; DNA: TGTGCCAGCTCACCACCGGGCGTATCGGCGAACACCATATATTTT; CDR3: CASSPPGVSANTIYF
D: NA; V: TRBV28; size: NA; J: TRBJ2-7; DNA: TGTGCCAGCAGTTTTGGTCGTTACTACGAGCAGTACTTC; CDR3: CASSFGRYYEQYF
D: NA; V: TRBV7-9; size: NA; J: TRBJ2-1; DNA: TGTGCCAGCAGCTTACAAATGGCGGTGAGCTCCTACAATGAGCAGTTCTTC; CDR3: CASSLQMAVSSYNEQFF
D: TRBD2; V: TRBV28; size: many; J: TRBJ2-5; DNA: TGTGCCAGCAGTTTATGGCAGGTAGCGGGAGTGGGAGAGACCCAGTACTTC; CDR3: CASSLWQVAGVGETQYF
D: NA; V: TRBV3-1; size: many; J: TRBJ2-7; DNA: TGTGCCAGCAGCCAAGTCCCGGGGGCCGAGCAGTACTTC; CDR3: CASSQVPGAEQYF
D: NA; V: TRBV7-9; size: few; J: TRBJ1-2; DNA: TGTGCCAGCAGCTTAGATAGGAAGGGGAACTACACCTTC; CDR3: CASSLDRKGNYTF
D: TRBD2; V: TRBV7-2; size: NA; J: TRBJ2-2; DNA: TGTGCCAGCAGTAGACTAGCGGGAGGGCCTTTAGTAGCCGGGGAGCTGTTTTTT; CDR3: CASSRLAGGPLVAGELFF
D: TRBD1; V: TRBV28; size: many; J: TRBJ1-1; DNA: TGTGCCAGCAGTTTTCGCAGGGGGAAAAGGAACACTGAAGCTTTCTTT; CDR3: CASSFRRGKRNTEAFF
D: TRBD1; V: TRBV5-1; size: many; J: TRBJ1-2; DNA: TGCGCCAGCAGCATCGGACAGGGTGATGGCTACACCTTC; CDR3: CASSIGQGDGYTF
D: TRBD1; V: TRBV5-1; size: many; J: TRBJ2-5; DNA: TGCGCCAGCAGCTTGGGACAGGGGAAAGAGACCCAGTACTTC; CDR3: CASSLGQGKETQYF
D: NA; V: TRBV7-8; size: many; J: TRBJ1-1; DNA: TGTGCCAGCAGCTTATTCGACACTGAAGCTTTCTTT; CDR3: CASSLFDTEAFF
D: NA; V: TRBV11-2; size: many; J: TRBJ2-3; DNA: TGTGCCAGCAGCCCGACGGGGTCAACAGATACGCAGTATTTT; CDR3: CASSPTGSTDTQYF
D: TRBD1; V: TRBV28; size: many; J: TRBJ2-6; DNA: TGTGCCAGCAGGGGACAGGGCCACTCTGGGGCCAACGTCCTGACTTTC; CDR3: CASRGQGHSGANVLTF
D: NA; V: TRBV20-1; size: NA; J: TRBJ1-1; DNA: TGCAGTGCTAGAGATGGGGCGGGGAACACTGAAGCTTTCTTT; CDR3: CSARDGAGNTEAFF
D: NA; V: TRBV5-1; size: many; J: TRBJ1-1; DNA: TGCGCCAGCAAGGCGGCTATGAACACTGAAGCTTTCTTT; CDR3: CASKAAMNTEAFF
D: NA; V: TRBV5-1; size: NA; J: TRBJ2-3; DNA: TGCGCCAGCAGCTTGGTGGGTGTCACAGATACGCAGTATTTT; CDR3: CASSLVGVTDTQYF
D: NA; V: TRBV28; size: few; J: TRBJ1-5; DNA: TGTGCCAGCAGTTTGTGGACGGTTAGCAATCAGCCCCAGCATTTT; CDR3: CASSLWTVSNQPQHF
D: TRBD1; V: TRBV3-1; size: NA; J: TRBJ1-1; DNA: TGTGCCAGCAGCCAAGATGTGGCCAGGGGGCTCGTGAACACTGAAGCTTTCTTT; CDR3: CASSQDVARGLVNTEAFF
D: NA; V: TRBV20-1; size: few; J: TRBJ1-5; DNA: TGCAGTGCTAGACCCGCAGGTAGGGTGAGTCAGCCCCAGCATTTT; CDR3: CSARPAGRVSQPQHF
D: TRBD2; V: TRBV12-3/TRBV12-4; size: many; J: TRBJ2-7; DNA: TGTGCCAGCCTGAGGGGACTAGCGGGAGATGAGCAGTACTTC; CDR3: CASLRGLAGDEQYF
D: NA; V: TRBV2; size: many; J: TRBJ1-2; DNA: TGTGCCAGCAGTGAACGGGACTGGGCGCCCTATGGCTACACCTTC; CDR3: CASSERDWAPYGYTF
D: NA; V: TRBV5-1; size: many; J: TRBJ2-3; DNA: TGCGCCAGCAGCTTGGAGGCAGGGGGCACAGATACGCAGTATTTT; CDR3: CASSLEAGGTDTQYF
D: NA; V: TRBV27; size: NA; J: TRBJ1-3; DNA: TGTGCCAGCACTACTTTCCGAGGGGAAGGGGGAAACACCATATATTTT; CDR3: CASTTFRGEGGNTIYF
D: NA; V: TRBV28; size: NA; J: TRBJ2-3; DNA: TGTGCCAGCAGTCCGCGGCCCGGGATTTATCGGGATACGCAGTATTTT; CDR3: CASSPRPGIYRDTQYF
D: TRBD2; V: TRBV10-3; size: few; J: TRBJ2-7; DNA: TGTGCCATCAGTGAAGGGCGGGAGGGCTACGAGCAGTACTTC; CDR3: CAISEGREGYEQYF
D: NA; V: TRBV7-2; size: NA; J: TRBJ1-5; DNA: TGTGCCAGCAGCTCCGAAACAGCATATAGCAATCAGCCCCAGCATTTT; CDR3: CASSSETAYSNQPQHF
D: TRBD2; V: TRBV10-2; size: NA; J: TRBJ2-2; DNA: TGCGCCAGCACCGTAGCGGGAAAAACCGGGGAGCTGTTTTTT; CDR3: CASTVAGKTGELFF
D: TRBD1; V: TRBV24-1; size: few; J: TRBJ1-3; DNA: TGTGCCACCAGTGATTTGCTGGACAGGGAACTCTCTGGAAACACCATATATTTT; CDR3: CATSDLLDRELSGNTIYF
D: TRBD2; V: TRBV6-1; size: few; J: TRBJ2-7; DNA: TGTGCCAGCAGTGATAGACTAGCGGGAGGATACGAGCAGTACTTC; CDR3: CASSDRLAGGYEQYF
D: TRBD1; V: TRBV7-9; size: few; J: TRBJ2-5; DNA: TGTGCCAGCAGCTTAGACTCAGGGGGCAGGGAGACCCAGTACTTC; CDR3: CASSLDSGGRETQYF
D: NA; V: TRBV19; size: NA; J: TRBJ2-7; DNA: TGTGCCAGTAGTCCCCGCGGGACACCGAACTCCTACGAGCAGTACTTC; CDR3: CASSPRGTPNSYEQYF
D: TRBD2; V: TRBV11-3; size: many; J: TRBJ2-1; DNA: TGTGCCAGCAGCCCCGACCCCACGGGACTAGCGGGAGTGTCCTACAATGAGCAGTTCTTC; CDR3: CASSPDPTGLAGVSYNEQFF
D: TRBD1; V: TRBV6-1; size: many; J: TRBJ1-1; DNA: TGTGCCAGCAGGGCCCGACAGGGTTCATTGGAAGCTTTCTTT; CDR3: CASRARQGSLEAFF
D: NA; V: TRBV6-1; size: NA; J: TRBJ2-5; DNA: TGTGCCAGCAGGGGGGAGGGGGTACGGGAGACCCAGTACTTC; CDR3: CASRGEGVRETQYF